The 16 T cell receptor beta chains below were found in one sample sequenced in a study of regulatory dendritic cells for organ transplantation (dated by TCRdb to 2016 to 2017). The library was built by means of the immunoSEQ multiplex PCR assay. Here the immuneACCESS table is served through TCRdb, limited to in-frame sequences with V and J called. Missing clones are a known gap in these copies; in checked studies unresolved V genes cover under half, and the rest lacks a known reason. Counted in this sample were fewer than 50,000 clones; approximately 90% of them appeared once. About 0.11% of the sample comes from the top ten. The sequencing sample was made of naive CD8+ T cells from blood. Explained via the paper, the cell subset or site label denotes: CD45RA+ naive T cells. These receptor sequences come from a human donor in good health.

This clone has more than one count but fewer than ten. The chain has TRBV9 and TRBJ1-3; D remains ambiguous. V lost 3 bases to trimming and J lost 0 bases, with 13 bases between them. The V gene's germline CDR1 is SGDLS and CDR2 YYNGEE. The CDR3 is 16 residues long. Here the CDR3 reads CASSAAEGASGNTIYF. CDR3 DNA: TGTGCCAGCAGCGCCGCGGAGGGAGCCTCTGGAAACACCATATATTTT.

The chain is built from TRBV27 and TRBJ1-2, with unresolved D. Trimming removed 5 bases from V and 5 bases from J, with 15 bases in between. Per germline, CDR1 MNHEY and CDR2 SMNVEV (reference sequence). This CDR3 spans 14 amino acids. This CDR3 reads CASSHPTEFYGYTF. CDR3 sequence (DNA): TGTGCCAGCAGTCATCCGACGGAGTTTTATGGCTACACCTTC.

The chain links TRBV21-1 to TRBJ2-7; the table names TRBD1, a call not compared with the DNA. TRBV21-1 is termed a pseudogene. The CDR3 sequence is 13 residues long. CDR3 protein: CASGATDFYEQYF. Written as DNA, the CDR3 is TGTGCCAGCGGTGCTACAGATTTCTACGAGCAGTACTTC.

V and J are TRBV2 and TRBJ1-1, with no clear D. Trimming shortened V by 2 bases and J by 4 bases, and 11 bases separated the two germline ends. The CDR3 has 14 amino acids. In germline, CDR1 is SNHLY, CDR2 FYNNEI. CDR3: CASSETWVTTEAFF. CDR3 sequence (DNA): TGTGCCAGCAGTGAAACGTGGGTGACCACTGAAGCTTTCTTT.

The chain combines TRBV30 with TRBJ2-7, with TRBD2 matching 7 bases. The CDR3 is 14 residues long. V trimming: 1 base; J trimming: 3 bases; junction bases outside the gene matches: 6. Germline assignment: CDR1 GTSNPN and CDR2 SVGIG (reference sequence). The CDR3 nucleotides read TGTGCCTGGAGTGCGGGGGGAATTCACTACGAGCAGTACTTC. This gives the protein CAWSAGGIHYEQYF.

The chain employs TRBV18 and TRBJ1-5; D is unresolved. This CDR3 is 13 amino acids long. Germline CDR1 KGHSH, CDR2 LQKENI. V dropped 2 bases and J dropped 7 bases, with 9 bases sitting between them. The CDR3 spells CASSPVEGQPQHF. The CDR3 coding sequence is TGTGCCAGCTCACCAGTGGAGGGCCAGCCCCAGCATTTT.

This rearrangement joins TRBV7-8 to TRBJ2-1, with 11 bases matching TRBD2. V lost 7 bases and J lost 2; bases outside the gene matches: 7. The CDR3 has 16 amino acids. The germline gives CDR1 SGHVS, CDR2 FQNEAQ. The CDR3 loop is CASTVNSGGAYNEQFF. Written as DNA, the CDR3 is TGTGCCAGCACCGTAAATAGCGGGGGGGCCTACAATGAGCAGTTCTTC. Using reference TRBV7-8 and TRBJ2-1 for the parts outside the CDR3, the full variable domain is GAGVSQSPRYKVAKRGQDVALRCDPISGHVSLFWYQQALGQGPEFLTYFQNEAQLDKSGLPSDRFFAERPEGSVSTLKIQRTQQEDSAVYLCASTVNSGGAYNEQFFGPGTRLTVL.

This chain uses TRBV7-3 with TRBJ2-3; 11 nucleotides line up with TRBD2. Germline lookup yields CDR1 SGHTA and CDR2 FQGTGA. The CDR3 extends over 15 amino acids. Germline trimming cut 0 bases from V and 6 bases from J; bases unmatched to any gene: 2. The CDR3 loop is CASSLTGTSGDTQYF. For the CDR3, the DNA is TGTGCCAGCAGCTTAACCGGGACTAGCGGCGATACGCAGTATTTT.

The chain recombines TRBV18 with TRBJ2-7; a weak D match, TRBD1 (6 bases). CDR3 size: 13 residues. The V end lost 3 bases, the J end lost 5 bases, and 11 bases lay between the germline ends. The germline gives CDR1 KGHSH, CDR2 LQKENI. The CDR3 nucleotides are TGTGCCAGCTCACCCGACAGGAGAGACGAGCAGTACTTC. It is translated as CASSPDRRDEQYF.

This chain links TRBV28 with TRBJ1-1; a possible D gene is TRBD1 (6 bases). V was pared by 3 bases and J by 5 bases, with 22 bases between. Germline assignment: CDR1 MDHEN and CDR2 SYDVKM. The CDR3 consists of 17 residues. In DNA form, the CDR3 reads TGTGCCAGCAGTTTTAGGGTCAGCAGGGGATTGAGGACTGAAGCTTTCTTT. Protein: CASSFRVSRGLRTEAFF.

In this sample, this clone turned up a few times. This sequence joins TRBV9 and TRBJ1-1; D is undetermined. The V and J ends lost 3 bases and 0 bases respectively, with 12 bases between them. There are 15 residues in the CDR3. Germline V gene sequence: CDR1 SGDLS, CDR2 YYNGEE. CDR3: CASSASGRMNTEAFF. In DNA, the CDR3 is TGTGCCAGCAGCGCATCTGGGCGGATGAACACTGAAGCTTTCTTT.

The chain combines TRBV5-4 with TRBJ1-5, with 8 bases aligning to TRBD1. V dropped 4 bases and J dropped 3; count of bases not matched to a gene: 6. This CDR3 is 15 amino acids long. Germline V gives CDR1 SGHNT, CDR2 YYREEE (reference sequence). CDR3 in DNA: TGTGCCAGCAGCGTCGACAGGGGCCCCAATCAGCCCCAGCATTTT. Its protein product is CASSVDRGPNQPQHF.

This chain joins TRBV4-1 and TRBJ1-1; TRBD1 matches 8 bases. The ends lost 5 bases at V and 2 bases at J; junction bases unmatched: 13. This CDR3 spans 17 amino acids. Per germline, CDR1 MGHRA and CDR2 YSYEKL. The CDR3 sequence: CASSSRDRRIYNTEAFF. The CDR3 DNA is TGCGCCAGCAGCAGCCGGGACAGGCGGATTTACAACACTGAAGCTTTCTTT.

The chain couples TRBV10-2 to TRBJ2-1, with 10 bases identical to TRBD2. There are 15 residues in the CDR3. In germline, CDR1 is WSHSY, CDR2 SAAADI. V was clipped by 2 bases and J by 8 bases; unmatched bases: 6. CDR3 in DNA: TGCGCCAGCAGTGAGCCCAGGACTAGCGGAGATGAGCAGTTCTTC. Translation: CASSEPRTSGDEQFF.

The rearrangement links TRBV21-1 to TRBJ1-6; TRBD1, the table's D call, was not compared with the DNA. TRBV21-1 is recorded as a pseudogene. This CDR3 region has 20 residues. CDR3 in amino acids: CASSPCGLDRVSSYNSPLHF. CDR3 in DNA: TGTGCCAGCAGCCCATGCGGTTTGGACAGGGTCAGCTCCTATAATTCACCCCTCCACTTT.

The chain carries TRBV11-1 and TRBJ1-2; D is undetermined. The CDR3 loop spans 12 amino acids. Per the germline V gene, CDR1 is SGHAT and CDR2 is FQDESV (reference sequence). The V end lost 6 bases, the J end lost 6 bases, and 11 bases lay between the germline ends. CDR3 nucleotides: TGTGCCAGCAGTCATGCGGCAAATGGCTACACCTTC. Its translation: CASSHAANGYTF. The variable domain in full, with the rest retrieved from reference TRBV11-1 and TRBJ1-2, is EAEVAQSPRYKITEKSQAVAFWCDPISGHATLYWYRQILGQGPELLVQFQDESVVDDSQLPKDRFSAERLKGVDSTLKIQPAELGDSAMYLCASSHAANGYTFGSGTRLTVV.